These T cell receptor beta chains were read from a single sample in a study of blood T cell repertoires in COVID-19. Using immunoSEQ multiplex PCR, the repertoire was profiled, and TCRdb retains in-frame clones only, with some absent. Of roughly 140,000 clones listed, roughly 80% are singletons. Material: peripheral blood. These receptors originate from a human donor with acute or convalescent COVID-19. The donor label of this sample is uncertain. Each CDR3 is given with its conserved first and last residue. The order of the fields is D gene, clone size, J gene, V gene, CDR3 DNA, CDR3 protein. A D gene is named only where the DNA matches it firmly. Clone size is given for some rows only: seen once, a few or many times, or a class if the clone is expanded.

TRBD1 | . | TRBJ1-6 | TRBV5-6 | TGTGCCAGCAGAGGACAGGGGAAGAGAAATTCACCCCTCCACTTT | CASRGQGKRNSPLHF
. | . | TRBJ2-2 | TRBV2 | TGTGCCAGCAGTCCTACAGGCTCACTCAACACCGGGGAGCTGTTTTTT | CASSPTGSLNTGELFF
. | once | TRBJ1-2 | TRBV6-5 | TGTGCCAGCAGCGGGAGGCGGCAGGGGTATTATGGCTACACCTTC | CASSGRRQGYYGYTF
TRBD1 | . | TRBJ2-5 | TRBV24-1 | TGTGCCACCAGTGGGACAGGGGGCATGAAGACCCAGTACTTC | CATSGTGGMKTQYF
. | . | TRBJ1-2 | TRBV27 | TGTGCCAGCAGTTCCTTCCAGGGGAGCAACTATGGCTACACCTTC | CASSSFQGSNYGYTF
. | . | TRBJ1-2 | TRBV10-3 | TGTGCCATCAGTGAGTCCGCGTATGGCTACACCTTC | CAISESAYGYTF
TRBD1 | . | TRBJ1-1 | TRBV27 | TGTGCCAGCAGTTCTCGAGGACAGGGGAGCACTGAAGCTTTCTTT | CASSSRGQGSTEAFF
TRBD1 | . | TRBJ2-1 | TRBV3-1/TRBV3-2 | TGTGCCAGCAGCCAAGGACAGGGAAATGAGCAGTTCTTC | CASSQGQGNEQFF
TRBD1 | . | TRBJ1-1 | TRBV5-1 | TGCGCCAGCGCGGGAGGGGGCAATACTTTCTTT | CASAGGGNTFF
. | . | TRBJ1-5 | TRBV12-5 | TGTGCTAGTGGTTTGGTACTAGGCAGGGGAAGGGGTAGCAATCAGCCCCAGCATTTT | CASGLVLGRGRGSNQPQHF
. | . | TRBJ1-1 | TRBV24-1 | TGTGCCACCAGACCGGGGGGGGCGAACACTGAAGCTTTCTTT | CATRPGGANTEAFF
TRBD2 | once | TRBJ2-3 | TRBV11-2 | TGTGCCAGCAGCCCGGGACTAGCGGGGGGCCAAGATACGCAGTATTTT | CASSPGLAGGQDTQYF
. | . | TRBJ1-1 | TRBV14 | TGTGCCAGCCGCGGGGTAGGAAACACTGAAGCTTTCTTT | CASRGVGNTEAFF
TRBD1 | . | TRBJ2-3 | TRBV6-6 | TGTGCCAGCAGTTCCGGACAGGGTGGTACAGATACGCAGTATTTT | CASSSGQGGTDTQYF
. | . | TRBJ2-3 | TRBV27 | TGTGCCAGCAGTTTATCGGGACACATCACAGATACGCAGTATTTT | CASSLSGHITDTQYF
. | . | TRBJ1-1 | TRBV15 | TGTGCCACCAGCAGAGTAGGGGGAGTAAACGCTGAAGCTTTCTTT | CATSRVGGVNAEAFF
TRBD2 | . | TRBJ2-2 | TRBV9 | TGTGCCAGCGCCCGTGAGCGGGGGCCCGTGACCGGGGAGCTGTTTTTT | CASARERGPVTGELFF
TRBD2 | . | TRBJ2-3 | TRBV15 | TGTGCCACCAGCTCCGGCGGGGGACCTAGCACAGATACGCAGTATTTT | CATSSGGGPSTDTQYF
. | . | TRBJ2-5 | TRBV24-1 | TGTGCCACCAGTGATCCGGTCCCCCGGGAGACCCAGTACTTC | CATSDPVPRETQYF
TRBD1 | . | TRBJ1-3 | TRBV3-1/TRBV3-2 | TGTGCCAGCAGCCAGACAGGGAACTCTGGAAACACCATATATTTT | CASSQTGNSGNTIYF
. | once | TRBJ2-7 | TRBV12-3/TRBV12-4 | TGTGCCAGCAGTTTAGTAGTCCCCTACGAGCAGTACTTC | CASSLVVPYEQYF
TRBD1 | . | TRBJ2-5 | TRBV9 | TGTGCCAGCAGCCTGTCCGGGACAGACTACGAGACCCAGTACTTC | CASSLSGTDYETQYF
TRBD2 | . | TRBJ2-2 | TRBV18 | TGTGCCAGCTCACGCGGGGGACCCAACACCGGGGAGCTGTTTTTT | CASSRGGPNTGELFF
. | few | TRBJ1-1 | TRBV19 | TGTGCCAGTACCGACAGGAACACTGAAGCTTTCTTT | CASTDRNTEAFF
TRBD1 | . | TRBJ1-2 | TRBV10-2 | TGCGCCAGCAGTGTAACAGGGGGCGAGGGTGGCTACACCTTC | CASSVTGGEGGYTF
TRBD1 | . | TRBJ1-2 | TRBV5-5 | TGTGCCAGCAGCTACGGGACAGGGTTCGCTGACACCTTC | CASSYGTGFADTF
TRBD1 | . | TRBJ1-5 | TRBV7-9 | TGTGCCAGCAGCTCTAGGGGGCCGAATCAGCCCCAGCATTTT | CASSSRGPNQPQHF
TRBD1 | . | TRBJ1-5 | TRBV19 | TGTGCCAGTAGTTTAAGAGGACAGGGACATAGCAATCAGCCCCAGCATTTT | CASSLRGQGHSNQPQHF
. | . | TRBJ2-3 | TRBV7-3 | TGTGCCAGCAGCTCTTCCACAGATACGCAGTATTTT | CASSSSTDTQYF
. | once | TRBJ1-3 | TRBV6-5 | TGTGCCAGCAGTTACTCCGGCAGGGCCGGAAACACCATATATTTT | CASSYSGRAGNTIYF
. | . | TRBJ2-5 | TRBV19 | TGTGCCAGTAGCTCTGGGGAGCCGGGAGAGACCCAGTACTTC | CASSSGEPGETQYF
. | . | TRBJ1-1 | TRBV19 | TGTGCCAGTAGTATTCCCAGGGAAGCTTTCTTT | CASSIPREAFF
. | . | TRBJ2-7 | TRBV5-1 | TGCGCCAGCAGGCTGGGCGCAGGGGTAACCGAGCAGTACTTC | CASRLGAGVTEQYF
TRBD1 | . | TRBJ1-1 | TRBV9 | TGTGCCAGCAGCTCAGACGGGACAGGGGAAGCTTTCTTT | CASSSDGTGEAFF
TRBD2 | . | TRBJ2-5 | TRBV9 | TGTGCCAGCAGCGTAGGCCCAGCGGGGGAAGAGACCCAGTACTTC | CASSVGPAGEETQYF
. | . | TRBJ1-2 | TRBV12-3/TRBV12-4 | TGTGCCAGCCTGAACGCCCCCGGTGGCTACACCTTC | CASLNAPGGYTF
. | . | TRBJ1-1 | TRBV29-1 | TGCAGCGCTACAACAAACACTGAAGCTTTCTTT | CSATTNTEAFF
TRBD1 | . | TRBJ1-4 | TRBV6-5 | TGTGCCAGCATGGGGGTTGGGACAGGAAATGAAAAACTGTTTTTT | CASMGVGTGNEKLFF
. | . | TRBJ2-7 | TRBV6-1 | TGTGCCAGCAGTGAAATAGCGGTCGGAGACAGCCTCTCCTACGAGCAGTACTTC | CASSEIAVGDSLSYEQYF
. | . | TRBJ2-1 | TRBV29-1 | TGCAGCGCCCAGGCAGAGCCCTCCTACAATGAGCAGTTCTTC | CSAQAEPSYNEQFF
TRBD1 | . | TRBJ1-1 | TRBV5-6 | TGTGCCAGCAGCGGACAACAGGGGCTGAACACTGAAGCTTTCTTT | CASSGQQGLNTEAFF
. | many | TRBJ1-2 | TRBV5-4 | TGTGCCAGCAGCTTGGAGGGGCGATATGGCTACACCTTC | CASSLEGRYGYTF
TRBD1 | . | TRBJ2-5 | TRBV2 | TGTGCCAGCTGGGGAGTTCAGGGGGACCAAGAGACCCAGTACTTC | CASWGVQGDQETQYF
. | . | TRBJ1-2 | TRBV5-1 | TGCGCCAGCAGCTTGGAGGGGTATGGCTACACCTTC | CASSLEGYGYTF
. | . | TRBJ1-5 | TRBV5-8 | TGTGCCAGCAGCTTCCCTACCCCCAATCAGCCCCAGCATTTT | CASSFPTPNQPQHF
. | few | TRBJ1-3 | TRBV9 | TGTGCCAGCAGCGGGGGGAGCGGGGCGAGCACCATATATTTT | CASSGGSGASTIYF
. | . | TRBJ2-1 | TRBV5-1 | TGCGCCACCAAGGACAGCTACAATGAGCAGTTCTTC | CATKDSYNEQFF
TRBD2 | . | TRBJ2-2 | TRBV27 | TGTGCCAGCAGTTTTCTGGGACTAGCGGGGACGGACGGGGAGCTGTTTTTT | CASSFLGLAGTDGELFF
. | . | TRBJ1-2 | TRBV30 | TGTGCCTGGAGTTCAGGGAGGTATGGCTACACCTTC | CAWSSGRYGYTF
TRBD1 | . | TRBJ1-2 | TRBV18 | TGTGCCAGCTCACCGGACAGGGCTGACGGCTACACCTTC | CASSPDRADGYTF
. | . | TRBJ2-2 | TRBV7-3 | TGTGCCAGCAGCCCCCGTCGCCTTAGCGACACCGGGGAGCTGTTTTTT | CASSPRRLSDTGELFF
. | . | TRBJ2-2 | TRBV6-5 | TGTGCCAGCAGTTACTCCGGGTTCTTAAACACCGGGGAGCTGTTTTTT | CASSYSGFLNTGELFF